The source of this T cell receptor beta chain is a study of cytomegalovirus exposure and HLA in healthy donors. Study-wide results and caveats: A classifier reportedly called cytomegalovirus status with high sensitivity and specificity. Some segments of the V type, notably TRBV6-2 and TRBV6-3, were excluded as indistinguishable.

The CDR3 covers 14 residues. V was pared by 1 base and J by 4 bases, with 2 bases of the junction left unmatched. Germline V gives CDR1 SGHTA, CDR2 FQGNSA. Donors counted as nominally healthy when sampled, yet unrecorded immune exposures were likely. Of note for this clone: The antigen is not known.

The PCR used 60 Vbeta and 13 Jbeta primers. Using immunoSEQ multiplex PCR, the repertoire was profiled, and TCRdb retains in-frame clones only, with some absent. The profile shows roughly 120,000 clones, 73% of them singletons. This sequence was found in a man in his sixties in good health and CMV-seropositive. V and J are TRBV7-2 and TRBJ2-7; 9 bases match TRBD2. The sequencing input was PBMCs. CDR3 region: CASSLGLAGYEQYF. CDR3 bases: TGTGCCAGCAGCTTAGGCCTAGCGGGGTACGAGCAGTACTTC.